A single sample is the source of the 21 T cell receptor beta chains below, sequenced in a study of STAT3 mutations in large granular lymphocyte leukemia. Study results and caveats: Every T-LGLL patient had at least one immunodominant TCRbeta clonotype.

No antigen is known for these receptors. Here immunoSEQ multiplex PCR was the method, and the copy in TCRdb shows in-frame clones only, minus some. Counted here are approximately 11,000 clones, over 75% occurring once; the ten biggest clones make up about nine tenths. Sequences were obtained from peripheral blood mononuclear cells. The receptors come from a man older than 75 with T-cell large granular lymphocyte leukemia. Some clones in this sample may be carry-over from other donors' samples.

This chain connects TRBV7-3 to TRBJ2-7; 8 nucleotides agree with TRBD1. In germline, CDR1 is SGHTA, CDR2 FQGTGA. This CDR3 has 16 amino acids. V was pared by 1 base and J by 5 bases, with 10 bases of the junction left unmatched. This CDR3 reads CASSLIGRDRRNEQYF. The CDR3 coding sequence is TGTGCCAGCAGCTTAATAGGTCGGGACAGGCGTAACGAGCAGTACTTC.

This chain joins TRBV30 and TRBJ1-5; TRBD1 matches 7 bases. The ends lost 3 bases at V and 3 bases at J; junction bases unmatched: 11. The CDR3 spans 16 residues. Germline CDR1 is GTSNPN and CDR2 is SVGIG (reference sequence). Here the CDR3 reads CAWSPGQVVYNQPQHF. CDR3 DNA sequence: TGTGCCTGGAGCCCCGGACAGGTGGTCTACAATCAGCCCCAGCATTTT. The full variable domain, in which reference TRBV30 and TRBJ1-5 provide the parts outside the CDR3, is SQTIHQWPATLVQPVGSPLSLECTVEGTSNPNLYWYRQAAGRGLQLLFYSVGIGQISSEVPQNLSASRPQDRQFILSSKKLLLSDSGFYLCAWSPGQVVYNQPQHFGDGTRLSIL.

In regard to this clone: At one end the junction does not follow the germline gene, possibly because of a read error. The chain joins TRBV4-2 to TRBJ1-2, with D uncertain. CDR3 length: 12 residues. Looked up from germline, CDR1 is LGHNA and CDR2 is YNFKEQ. Written as DNA, the CDR3 is TGTGCCAGCAGCCAAGGGACTGGGGTTGGGGCCTTC. Translating gives CASSQGTGVGAF.

In DNA form, the CDR3 reads TGTGCCAGCAGCTTCGACAGGGATCAGCCCCAGCATTTT. Amino acid sequence: CASSFDRDQPQHF. The chain links TRBV7-2 to TRBJ1-5; 7 bases match TRBD1. CDR1 and CDR2 from the germline V gene are SGHTA and FQGNSA. CDR3 length: 13 amino acids. Germline trimming cut 3 bases from V and 5 bases from J; bases unmatched to any gene: 1.

V is TRBV4-3 and J is TRBJ1-2, with no clear D. Germline V CDR1 and CDR2: LGHNA, YSLEER. V gave up 0 bases and J gave up 4 bases, with 9 bases separating them. This CDR3 region has 14 residues. The CDR3 reads CASSQDRWTYGYTF. The CDR3 nucleotides are TGCGCCAGCAGCCAAGACAGATGGACCTATGGCTACACCTTC.

The gene calls are TRBV29-1 and TRBJ1-5, with a possible D match to TRBD1 (5 bases). From germline, CDR1 is SQVTM and CDR2 ANQGSEA. The CDR3 covers 14 residues. Trimming left V 5 bases short and J 0 bases short, with 11 bases between. The CDR3 is CSVLLTDSNQPQHF. CDR3 sequence (DNA): TGCAGCGTTTTACTGACAGATAGCAATCAGCCCCAGCATTTT.

This sequence joins TRBV7-9 and TRBJ2-2; tentative D call: TRBD1 (6 bases). V gave up 0 bases and J gave up 2 bases, with 13 bases separating them. Germline values: CDR1 SEHNR, CDR2 FQNEAQ (reference sequence). This CDR3 contains 17 residues. The CDR3 protein is CASSLAQGTLNTGELFF. As DNA, the CDR3 is TGTGCCAGCAGCTTAGCGCAGGGGACACTTAACACCGGGGAGCTGTTTTTT.

The rearrangement uses TRBV5-1 and TRBJ1-1; D is unclear. The CDR3 extends over 13 amino acids. The V gene's germline CDR1 is SGHRS and CDR2 YFSETQ. Trimming removed 7 bases from V and 4 bases from J, with 14 bases in between. The chain's CDR3 is CASLDTLGTEAFF. The CDR3 DNA is TGCGCCAGCTTAGACACCTTAGGCACTGAAGCTTTCTTT.

The V and J genes are TRBV30 and TRBJ2-1, with 7 bases identical to TRBD2. V lost 5 bases to trimming and J lost 12 bases; unmatched junction nucleotides: 4. The CDR3 consists of 10 residues. CDR1 GTSNPN and CDR2 SVGIG come from the germline V gene (reference sequence). DNA for the CDR3: TGTGCCTGGGGCGGCGGGGGGCAGTTCTTC. This sequence encodes CAWGGGGQFF.

This chain joins TRBV6-6 and TRBJ2-7, with a possible D match to TRBD1 (6 bases). Trimming shortened V by 8 bases and J by 2 bases, and 10 bases separated the two germline ends. Germline CDR1 MNHNY, CDR2 SVGAGI (reference sequence). The CDR3 spans 12 residues. CDR3 nucleotide sequence: TGTGCCAGCCAGGGGTCCGCCTACGAGCAGTACTTC. Its translation is CASQGSAYEQYF.

V gene TRBV7-2 combines with J gene TRBJ2-5; unclear D gene. Germline assignment: CDR1 SGHTA and CDR2 FQGNSA. This CDR3 has 14 amino acids. Trimming took 5 bases from V and 1 from J, leaving 11 bases between them. In nucleotides, the CDR3 is TGTGCCAGCAGCCTACACGCGTCCCAAGAGACCCAGTACTTC. Amino acids: CASSLHASQETQYF.

DNA of the CDR3: TGTGCCAGCAGCCAAGATGAGAGGGATCTCTATGGCTACACCTTC. This sequence encodes CASSQDERDLYGYTF. The chain links TRBV4-2 to TRBJ1-2; D call uncertain. Germline V gene sequence: CDR1 LGHNA, CDR2 YNFKEQ. V gave up 0 bases and J gave up 4 bases, with 12 bases separating them. The CDR3 runs to 15 residues.

The chain uses TRBV18 and TRBJ2-1; maybe TRBD2 (7 bases). This CDR3 is 16 amino acids long. The germline V gene encodes CDR1 KGHSH and CDR2 LQKENI. The V end lost 4 bases, the J end lost 1 base, and 14 bases lay between the germline ends. The CDR3 is CASSLSGGLSYNEQFF. CDR3 DNA: TGTGCCAGCTCACTTTCGGGGGGCCTGTCCTACAATGAGCAGTTCTTC.

This rearrangement joins TRBV29-1 to TRBJ2-3, with 7 bases identical to TRBD1. This CDR3 has 16 residues. V shed 7 bases and J 10 bases; nucleotides not matched to a gene: 23. From germline, CDR1 is SQVTM and CDR2 ANQGSEA. The CDR3 region is CSAEDRSQRGGGSQYF. CDR3 coding DNA: TGCAGCGCCGAGGACAGGAGCCAGCGAGGAGGCGGATCGCAGTATTTT.

This clone appeared a single time. The chain couples TRBV5-1 to TRBJ1-6; the D is unclear. The CDR3 sequence is 15 residues long. CDR1 is SGHRS, CDR2 YFSETQ, per germline. V lost 0 bases to trimming and J lost 5 bases, with 9 bases between them. The DNA for the CDR3 is TGCGCCAGCAGCTTGGACGGGCAGAATAATTCACCCCTCCACTTT. It codes for CASSLDGQNNSPLHF.

V usage is TRBV2 and J usage is TRBJ1-5, with D possibly matching TRBD1 (6 bases). CDR1 SNHLY and CDR2 FYNNEI come from the germline V gene. Trimming removed 6 bases at V and 2 bases at J, with 14 bases between. This CDR3 region has 15 residues. CDR3 in DNA: TGTGCCAGCAGCCTCAGGGGTGGTCGCAATCAGCCCCAGCATTTT. This translates into CASSLRGGRNQPQHF.

The V and J genes are TRBV6-5 and TRBJ1-6; D possibly corresponds to TRBD1 (5 bases). The CDR3 totals 14 residues. The V end was cut by 4 bases, the J end by 6 bases, with 10 bases between. Germline lookup yields CDR1 MNHEY and CDR2 SVGAGI. The CDR3 sequence: CASSSRERNSPLHF. CDR3 DNA: TGTGCCAGCAGTTCCAGGGAACGTAATTCACCCCTCCACTTT.

V and J are TRBV28 and TRBJ1-6, with 8 bases fitting TRBD1. CDR1 and CDR2 (germline): MDHEN, SYDVKM. J gave up 6 bases and V 6 bases, and 7 bases lay outside the gene matches. The CDR3 totals 15 residues. CDR3 sequence (DNA): TGTGCCAGCAGCCGGGGAACAGGGGGTAATTCACCCCTCCACTTT. Amino acid sequence: CASSRGTGGNSPLHF.

The chain recombines TRBV6-5 with TRBJ2-2; D is perhaps TRBD1 (5 bases). Germline CDR1 and CDR2: MNHEY and SVGAGI. Trimming pared 0 bases from V and 6 bases from J, leaving 8 bases between. The CDR3 covers 14 residues. The CDR3 nucleotides read TGTGCCAGCAGTTACTCAGCAGGGTCCGGGGAGCTGTTTTTT. Translating gives CASSYSAGSGELFF.

In this sample, this clone turned up once. The chain combines TRBV18 with TRBJ2-7, with 9 bases lining up with TRBD1. The V gene's germline CDR1 is KGHSH and CDR2 LQKENI. The CDR3 is 16 residues long. V trimming: 2 bases; J trimming: 3 bases; junction bases outside the gene matches: 8. CDR3 nucleotides: TGTGCCAGCTCACCAGGGTGGGACAGGGCACACTACGAGCAGTACTTC. This translates into CASSPGWDRAHYEQYF. The complete variable domain, with remaining parts taken from reference TRBV18 and TRBJ2-7, reads NAGVMQNPRHLVRRRGQEARLRCSPMKGHSHVYWYRQLPEEGLKFMVYLQKENIIDESGMPKERFSAEFPKEGPSILRIQQVVRGDSAAYFCASSPGWDRAHYEQYFGPGTRLTVT.

V usage is TRBV29-1 and J usage is TRBJ2-1; 13 bases are shared with TRBD2. This CDR3 has 15 residues. Germline V CDR1 and CDR2: SQVTM, ANQGSEA. V gave up 3 bases and J gave up 7 bases; unmatched junction bases: 6. This chain's CDR3 is CSVEWGLAGWNEQFF. CDR3 in DNA: TGCAGCGTTGAGTGGGGACTAGCGGGATGGAATGAGCAGTTCTTC.